These T cell receptor beta chains were read from a single sample in a study of technical replicates of blood from a few donors. Assay: immunoSEQ multiplex PCR; the TCRdb copy retains only in-frame clones and omits some. The sample shows around 92,000 clones, 95% of them seen only once. The material sequenced was T cells isolated from PBMCs. The receptors stem from a human donor in good health. Both conserved end residues are part of each CDR3. A D gene is named only where the DNA matches it firmly. Size values are once, few and many counts, or a class for expanded clones, and some rows have none.

d_call,clone_size,v_call,j_call,cdr3_aa,cdr3_nt
.,.,TRBV11-2,TRBJ1-2,CASSLPGYSYGYTF,TGTGCCAGCAGCTTGCCAGGGTATAGCTATGGCTACACCTTC
TRBD1,.,TRBV7-8,TRBJ2-3,CASSSTGVGTDTQYF,TGTGCCAGCAGCTCGACAGGGGTGGGCACAGATACGCAGTATTTT
.,.,TRBV2,TRBJ2-7,CASSHYEQYF,TGTGCCAGCAGTCACTACGAGCAGTACTTC
.,few,TRBV4-1,TRBJ1-1,CASSQMTGGNTEAFF,TGCGCCAGCAGCCAGATGACAGGTGGGAACACTGAAGCTTTCTTT
.,.,TRBV29-1,TRBJ1-5,CSVEGESNQPQHF,TGCAGCGTTGAAGGGGAGAGCAATCAGCCCCAGCATTTT
TRBD1,.,TRBV6-5,TRBJ1-4,CASSEQGGNEKLFF,TGTGCCAGCAGTGAACAGGGGGGTAATGAAAAACTGTTTTTT
TRBD1,.,TRBV19,TRBJ1-5,CASSIGDRGSSNQPQHF,TGTGCCAGTAGTATAGGGGACAGGGGTTCTAGCAATCAGCCCCAGCATTTT
.,.,TRBV28,TRBJ2-3,CASRLDSPPSTDAQYF,TGTGCCAGCAGGTTAGACAGCCCCCCAAGCACAGATGCGCAGTATTTT
.,.,TRBV6-4,TRBJ2-5,CASSDARTDGTRETQYF,TGTGCCAGCAGTGACGCCAGGACTGATGGGACTCGGGAGACCCAGTACTTC
.,.,TRBV7-6,TRBJ2-5,CASSPGAEKETQYF,TGTGCCAGCAGCCCAGGGGCAGAGAAAGAGACCCAGTACTTC
.,.,TRBV7-9,TRBJ1-3,CASANGGASSGNTIYF,TGTGCCAGCGCAAATGGGGGGGCCTCCTCTGGAAACACCATATATTTT
.,.,TRBV30,TRBJ2-3,CAWTQQVNTQYF,TGTGCCTGGACCCAACAGGTTAATACGCAGTATTTT
TRBD1,.,TRBV7-9,TRBJ2-3,CASSATPWTGGTDTQYF,TGTGCCAGCAGCGCGACACCCTGGACAGGGGGCACAGATACGCAGTATTTT
.,.,TRBV15,TRBJ2-7,CATSRERGPTYEQYF,TGTGCCACCAGCAGAGAAAGGGGTCCGACCTACGAGCAGTACTTC
TRBD2,.,TRBV9,TRBJ2-5,CASSVGLAEGETQYF,TGTGCCAGCAGCGTTGGCCTAGCGGAAGGGGAGACCCAGTACTTC
.,.,TRBV2,TRBJ2-7,CASTDGGFLRTDSYEQYF,TGTGCCAGCACTGATGGAGGTTTTTTAAGGACAGACTCCTACGAGCAGTACTTC
.,once,TRBV29-1,TRBJ2-2,CSVYEASTGELFF,TGCAGCGTTTATGAGGCCTCGACCGGGGAGCTGTTTTTT
.,.,TRBV27,TRBJ2-7,CASSLGQTFYEQYF,TGTGCCAGCAGTTTAGGCCAAACCTTCTACGAGCAGTACTTC
TRBD2,few,TRBV4-2,TRBJ2-3,CASSQDPRLAGFSSTDTQYF,TGTGCCAGCAGCCAAGATCCTAGACTAGCGGGATTCTCTAGCACAGATACGCAGTATTTT
TRBD1,.,TRBV5-5,TRBJ2-7,CASSPRQGAFLSSYEQYF,TGTGCCAGCAGCCCCAGACAGGGGGCATTCCTTAGCTCCTACGAGCAGTACTTC
TRBD1,.,TRBV9,TRBJ2-4,CASSANRGHDIQYF,TGTGCCAGCAGCGCTAACAGGGGGCATGACATTCAGTACTTC
.,.,TRBV30,TRBJ1-2,CAWSVEDSLNYGYTF,TGTGCCTGGAGTGTAGAGGACAGTCTTAACTATGGCTACACCTTC
.,.,TRBV11-3,TRBJ2-7,CASSLAGKGKYEQYF,TGTGCCAGCAGCTTAGCGGGAAAAGGGAAGTACGAGCAGTACTTC
.,.,TRBV29-1,TRBJ1-1,CSLGGNTEAFF,TGCAGCCTCGGGGGGAACACTGAAGCTTTCTTT
TRBD2,.,TRBV9,TRBJ2-1,CASSVGGTSNNEQFF,TGTGCCAGCAGCGTAGGCGGGACTAGTAACAATGAGCAGTTCTTC
.,.,TRBV30,TRBJ2-2,CAWSAQSGELFF,TGTGCCTGGAGTGCCCAGTCCGGGGAGCTGTTTTTT
TRBD2,.,TRBV19,TRBJ2-5,CASSILAGGRQETQYF,TGTGCCAGTAGTATTTTAGCGGGGGGGCGCCAAGAGACCCAGTACTTC
.,.,TRBV6-1,TRBJ1-1,CASSFSGQNTEAFF,TGTGCCAGCAGTTTCTCGGGACAGAACACTGAAGCTTTCTTT
TRBD2,.,TRBV28,TRBJ2-1,CASSLSGRAEADEQFF,TGTGCCAGCAGTCTTAGCGGGAGGGCCGAGGCCGATGAGCAGTTCTTC
.,.,TRBV6-5,TRBJ1-2,CASSYSRRNYGYTF,TGTGCCAGCAGTTACTCACGGAGAAACTATGGCTACACCTTC
TRBD1,.,TRBV19,TRBJ2-2,CASRDGQDTGELFF,TGTGCCAGTAGGGATGGACAGGACACCGGGGAGCTGTTTTTT
.,.,TRBV5-1,TRBJ1-1,CASSPAATGNTEAFF,TGCGCCAGCAGCCCGGCCGCTACAGGTAACACTGAAGCTTTCTTT
.,few,TRBV2,TRBJ2-7,CASSVQAVYEQYF,TGTGCCAGCAGTGTTCAGGCTGTCTACGAGCAGTACTTC
TRBD2,.,TRBV28,TRBJ2-3,CASSKTGTSGKVGTDTQYF,TGTGCCAGCAGCAAGACAGGGACTAGCGGGAAGGTGGGCACAGATACGCAGTATTTT
.,.,TRBV19,TRBJ1-3,CATQGNGNTIYF,TGTGCCACTCAGGGGAATGGAAACACCATATATTTT
.,.,TRBV6-4,TRBJ2-2,CASSDFRAGGELFF,TGTGCCAGCAGTGACTTCCGGGCGGGCGGGGAGCTGTTTTTT
.,.,TRBV13,TRBJ1-5,CASSLGGVGARNQPQHF,TGTGCCAGCAGCTTAGGCGGGGTAGGAGCTCGCAATCAGCCCCAGCATTTT
TRBD1,.,TRBV5-1,TRBJ1-6,CASSLVGDRAESPLHF,TGCGCCAGCAGCTTGGTGGGGGACAGGGCGGAATCACCCCTCCACTTT
.,.,TRBV18,TRBJ2-3,CASSPYRTDTQYF,TGTGCCAGCTCACCGTATCGGACAGATACGCAGTATTTT
.,few,TRBV30,TRBJ1-1,CASFRDFKNTEAFF,TGTGCCTCCTTCCGGGATTTTAAGAACACTGAAGCTTTCTTT
TRBD1,.,TRBV5-4,TRBJ2-5,CASSSQQGEGETQYF,TGTGCCAGCAGCTCTCAACAGGGGGAAGGAGAGACCCAGTACTTC
TRBD1,.,TRBV2,TRBJ2-5,CASSGLRTGISQETQYF,TGTGCCAGCAGTGGGCTCAGGACAGGTATCTCGCAAGAGACCCAGTACTTC
TRBD1,.,TRBV6-1,TRBJ1-6,CASSEGTGGRSYNSPLHF,TGTGCCAGCAGTGAAGGTACAGGGGGCAGATCCTATAATTCACCCCTCCACTTT
.,.,TRBV9,TRBJ1-5,CASSPGLGLNQPQHF,TGTGCCAGCAGCCCCGGCCTGGGCCTGAATCAGCCCCAGCATTTT
.,.,TRBV25-1,TRBJ1-1,CASFLNTEAFF,TGTGCCAGCTTCCTCAACACTGAAGCTTTCTTT
TRBD1,.,TRBV15,TRBJ1-2,CATSSGRTGGWDGGYTF,TGTGCCACCAGCAGTGGGAGGACAGGGGGCTGGGACGGTGGCTACACCTTC
.,.,TRBV19,TRBJ2-7,CASSLEGGGKQYF,TGTGCCAGTAGCCTGGAGGGGGGGGGAAAGCAGTACTTC
.,.,TRBV7-9,TRBJ2-7,CASSRRSGTEIYEQYF,TGTGCCAGCAGCAGACGATCCGGGACTGAAATCTACGAGCAGTACTTC
TRBD1,.,TRBV6-1,TRBJ2-7,CATDRIAHEQYF,TGTGCCACGGACAGGATTGCCCACGAGCAGTACTTC
TRBD2,few,TRBV9,TRBJ2-3,CASSVGDGGTLSTDTQYF,TGTGCCAGCAGCGTTGGTGACGGGGGGACCCTAAGCACAGATACGCAGTATTTT
.,.,TRBV2,TRBJ1-2,CASSENPNNGYTF,TGTGCCAGCAGTGAAAATCCCAACAATGGCTACACCTTC
TRBD2,.,TRBV6-5,TRBJ2-1,CASSYSLAGDREQFF,TGTGCCAGCAGTTACTCTCTAGCGGGAGATCGGGAGCAGTTCTTC
.,.,TRBV14,TRBJ1-6,CASSQDPQLGPYNSPLHF,TGTGCCAGCAGCCAAGACCCCCAACTGGGCCCCTATAATTCACCCCTCCACTTT